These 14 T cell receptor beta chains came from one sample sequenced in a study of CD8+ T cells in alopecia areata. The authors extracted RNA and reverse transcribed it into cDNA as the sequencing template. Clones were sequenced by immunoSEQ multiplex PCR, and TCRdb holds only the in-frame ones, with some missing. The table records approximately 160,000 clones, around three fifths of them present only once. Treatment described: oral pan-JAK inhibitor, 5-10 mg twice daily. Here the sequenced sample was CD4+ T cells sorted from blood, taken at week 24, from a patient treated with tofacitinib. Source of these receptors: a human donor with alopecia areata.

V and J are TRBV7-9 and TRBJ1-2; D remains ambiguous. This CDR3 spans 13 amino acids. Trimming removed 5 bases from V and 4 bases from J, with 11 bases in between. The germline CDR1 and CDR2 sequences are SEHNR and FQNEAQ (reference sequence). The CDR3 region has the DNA TGTGCCAGCAGCCCCACTCCCCTCTATGGCTACACCTTC. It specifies CASSPTPLYGYTF. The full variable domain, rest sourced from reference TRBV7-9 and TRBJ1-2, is DTGVSQNPRHKITKRGQNVTFRCDPISEHNRLYWYRQTLGQGPEFLTYFQNEAQLEKSRLLSDRFSAERPKGSFSTLEIQRTEQGDSAMYLCASSPTPLYGYTFGSGTRLTVV.

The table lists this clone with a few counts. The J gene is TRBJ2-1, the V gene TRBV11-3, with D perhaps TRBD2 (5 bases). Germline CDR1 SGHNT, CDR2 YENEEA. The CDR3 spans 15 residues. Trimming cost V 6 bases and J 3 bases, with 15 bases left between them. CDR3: CASRVRDDYYNEQFF. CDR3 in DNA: TGTGCCAGCAGAGTACGAGACGACTACTACAATGAGCAGTTCTTC.

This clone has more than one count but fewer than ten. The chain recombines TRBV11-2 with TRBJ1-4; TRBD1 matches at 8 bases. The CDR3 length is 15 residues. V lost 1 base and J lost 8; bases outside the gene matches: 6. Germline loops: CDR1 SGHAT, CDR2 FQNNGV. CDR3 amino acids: CASSLAQGAWEKLFF. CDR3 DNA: TGTGCCAGCAGCTTAGCTCAGGGGGCCTGGGAAAAACTGTTTTTT.

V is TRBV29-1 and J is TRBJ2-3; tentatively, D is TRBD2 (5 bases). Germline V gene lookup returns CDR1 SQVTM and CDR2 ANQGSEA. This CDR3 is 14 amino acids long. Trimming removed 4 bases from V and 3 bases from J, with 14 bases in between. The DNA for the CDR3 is TGCAGCGTTGGACAATTGCCGGGGACAGATACGCAGTATTTT. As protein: CSVGQLPGTDTQYF.

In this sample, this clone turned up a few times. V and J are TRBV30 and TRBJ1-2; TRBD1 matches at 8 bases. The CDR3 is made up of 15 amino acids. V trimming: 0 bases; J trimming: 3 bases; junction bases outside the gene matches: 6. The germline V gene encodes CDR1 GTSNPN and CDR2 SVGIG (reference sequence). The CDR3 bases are TGTGCCTGGAGTGTATGGGCCAGGGGGCACTATGGCTACACCTTC. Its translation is CAWSVWARGHYGYTF.

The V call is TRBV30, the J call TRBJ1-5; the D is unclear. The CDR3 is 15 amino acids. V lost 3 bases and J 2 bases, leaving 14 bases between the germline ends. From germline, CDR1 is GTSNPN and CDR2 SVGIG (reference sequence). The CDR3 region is CAWSLSEVGNQPQHF. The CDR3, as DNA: TGTGCCTGGAGCCTTTCTGAGGTGGGCAATCAGCCCCAGCATTTT.

The CDR3 here is CASSPPRDQETQYF. As DNA, the CDR3 is TGTGCCAGCTCACCACCCCGGGACCAAGAGACCCAGTACTTC. V usage is TRBV18 and J usage is TRBJ2-5; D unclear. The V gene's germline CDR1 is KGHSH and CDR2 LQKENI. V was cut by 0 bases and J by 0 bases, with 5 bases left in between. CDR3 length: 14 amino acids.

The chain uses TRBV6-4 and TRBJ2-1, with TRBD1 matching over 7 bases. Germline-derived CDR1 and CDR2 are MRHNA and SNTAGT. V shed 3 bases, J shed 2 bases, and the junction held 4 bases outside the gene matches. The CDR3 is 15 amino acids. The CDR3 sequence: CASSDRQGPYNEQFF. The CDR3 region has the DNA TGTGCCAGCAGTGATAGACAGGGACCCTACAATGAGCAGTTCTTC.

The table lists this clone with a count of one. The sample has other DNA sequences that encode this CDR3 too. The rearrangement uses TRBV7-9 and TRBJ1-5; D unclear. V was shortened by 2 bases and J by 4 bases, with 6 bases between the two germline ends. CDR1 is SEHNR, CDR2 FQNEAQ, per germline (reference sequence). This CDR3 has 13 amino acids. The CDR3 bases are TGTGCCAGCAGCTTAAGTGGAAATCAGCCCCAGCATTTT. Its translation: CASSLSGNQPQHF.

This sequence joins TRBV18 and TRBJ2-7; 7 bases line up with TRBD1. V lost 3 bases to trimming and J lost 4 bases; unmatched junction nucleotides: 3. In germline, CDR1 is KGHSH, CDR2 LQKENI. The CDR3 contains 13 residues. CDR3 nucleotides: TGTGCCAGCTCACCCGGGACAGCTTACGAGCAGTACTTC. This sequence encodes CASSPGTAYEQYF.

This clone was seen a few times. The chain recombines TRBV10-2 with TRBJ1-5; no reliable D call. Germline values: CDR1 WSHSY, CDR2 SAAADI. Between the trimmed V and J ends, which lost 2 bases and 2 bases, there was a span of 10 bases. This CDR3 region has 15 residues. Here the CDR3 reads CASSEVTLGNQPQHF. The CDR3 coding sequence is TGCGCCAGCAGTGAGGTTACTCTGGGCAATCAGCCCCAGCATTTT.

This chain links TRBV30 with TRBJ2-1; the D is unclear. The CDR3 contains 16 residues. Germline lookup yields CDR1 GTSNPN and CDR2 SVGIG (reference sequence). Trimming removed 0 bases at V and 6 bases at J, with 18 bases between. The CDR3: CAWSVLGSPRVNEQFF. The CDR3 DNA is TGTGCCTGGAGTGTACTGGGGTCCCCGCGAGTCAATGAGCAGTTCTTC. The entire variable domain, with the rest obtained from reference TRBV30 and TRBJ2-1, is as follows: SQTIHQWPATLVQPVGSPLSLECTVEGTSNPNLYWYRQAAGRGLQLLFYSVGIGQISSEVPQNLSASRPQDRQFILSSKKLLLSDSGFYLCAWSVLGSPRVNEQFFGPGTRLTVL.

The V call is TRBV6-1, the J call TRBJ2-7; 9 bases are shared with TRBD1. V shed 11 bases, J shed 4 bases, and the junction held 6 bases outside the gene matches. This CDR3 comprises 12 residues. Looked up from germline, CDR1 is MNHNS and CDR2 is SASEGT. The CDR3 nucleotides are TGTGCCTCCGGGACAGGGTGGTACGAGCAGTACTTC. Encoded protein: CASGTGWYEQYF.

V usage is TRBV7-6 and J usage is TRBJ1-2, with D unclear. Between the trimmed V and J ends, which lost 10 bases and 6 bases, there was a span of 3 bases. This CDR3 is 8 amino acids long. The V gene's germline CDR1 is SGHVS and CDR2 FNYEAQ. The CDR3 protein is CAIHGYTF. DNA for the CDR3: TGTGCCATCCATGGCTACACCTTC.